Below are 15 T cell receptor beta chains sequenced from a single sample in a study of blood T cell repertoires in COVID-19. TCRdb keeps only in-frame clones here, not all; method: immunoSEQ multiplex PCR. The data hold over 95,000 clones, with 60% to 85% observed a single time. Material for sequencing was peripheral blood. These receptors all stem from an elderly woman with active or convalescent COVID-19.

This rearrangement joins TRBV7-2 to TRBJ2-1; TRBD2 might be the D (6 bases). The CDR3 loop spans 15 amino acids. From germline, CDR1 is SGHTA and CDR2 FQGNSA. V lost 4 bases, J lost 4 bases, and 14 bases lay in between. Here the CDR3 DNA reads TGTGCCAGCAGCTACCAGGGAGGAGATTACAATGAGCAGTTCTTC. It specifies CASSYQGGDYNEQFF.

The chain employs TRBV3-1 (or the pseudogene TRBV3-2) and TRBJ1-3; D ambiguous. In germline, CDR1 is LGHDT, CDR2 YNNKEL (reference sequence). The CDR3 covers 14 residues. Trimming cost V 0 bases and J 11 bases, with 14 bases left between them. Written as DNA, the CDR3 is TGTGCCAGCAGCCAAGATAGGTCCCGTAGCGCCATATATTTT. Residues: CASSQDRSRSAIYF.

The chain uses TRBV27 and TRBJ2-1, with 9 bases matching TRBD2. CDR3 length: 17 residues. The V gene's germline CDR1 is MNHEY and CDR2 SMNVEV (reference sequence). Trimming removed 6 bases from V and 0 bases from J; junction bases left unmatched: 9. The chain's CDR3 is CASRRASGTTSYNEQFF. In nucleotides, the CDR3 is TGTGCCAGCAGGAGAGCTAGCGGGACAACCTCCTACAATGAGCAGTTCTTC.

V and J are TRBV7-9 and TRBJ2-7, with no clear D. Trimming removed 5 bases at V and 2 bases at J, with 7 bases between. The CDR3 extends over 12 amino acids. The germline V gene encodes CDR1 SEHNR and CDR2 FQNEAQ (reference sequence). The CDR3 coding sequence is TGTGCCAGCAGCAGACAAGCCTACGAGCAGTACTTC. Translated, it gives CASSRQAYEQYF.

The rearrangement links TRBV9 to TRBJ2-1, with D tentatively TRBD2 (6 bases). The germline V gene encodes CDR1 SGDLS and CDR2 YYNGEE. The CDR3 covers 14 residues. Trimming cost V 5 bases and J 4 bases, with 13 bases left between them. CDR3 loop: CASSWGRGYNEQFF. DNA for the CDR3: TGTGCCAGCAGTTGGGGACGGGGGTACAATGAGCAGTTCTTC.

The V and J genes are TRBV7-2 and TRBJ2-3, with D hard to call. Trimming removed 2 bases at V and 2 bases at J, with 8 bases between. There are 14 residues in the CDR3. From germline, CDR1 is SGHTA and CDR2 FQGNSA. CDR3 in DNA: TGTGCCAGCAGCTTACGACACCCCACAGATACGCAGTATTTT. As protein: CASSLRHPTDTQYF.

As concerns this clone: Compared with germline, one end of the junction differs, possibly owing to a read error. The rearrangement joins TRBV5-1 to TRBJ2-7, with 7 positions matching TRBD2. Looked up from germline, CDR1 is SGHRS and CDR2 is YFSETQ. The CDR3 totals 16 residues. CDR3 in amino acids: CASSLEAGKPTYEQYF. CDR3 coding DNA: TGTGCCAGCAGCTTAGAAGCGGGAAAACCTACCTACGAGCAGTACTTC.

The chain links TRBV7-2 to TRBJ2-1, with 11 bases matching TRBD2. In germline, CDR1 is SGHTA, CDR2 FQGNSA. The length of the CDR3 is 17 residues. The trim removed 4 bases at V and 9 bases at J, leaving 14 bases unmatched. The CDR3 DNA reads as TGTGCCAGCAGCTCGACCATCTTACTAGCGGGGGCCGGTGAGCAGTTCTTC. This translates into CASSSTILLAGAGEQFF.

This chain links TRBV23-1 with TRBJ2-7; 7 bases match TRBD2. TRBV23-1 is placed among ORFs of uncertain function. J gave up 3 bases and V 6 bases, and 5 bases lay outside the gene matches. The CDR3 totals 13 residues. CDR3 DNA sequence: TGCGCCAGCAGCCGAACGGGGGGCTACGAGCAGTACTTC. Its protein is CASSRTGGYEQYF.

This chain links TRBV5-1 with TRBJ2-6; 9 nucleotides match TRBD1. The CDR3 covers 16 residues. The germline V gene has CDR1 SGHRS and CDR2 YFSETQ. Trimming took 4 bases from V and 4 from J; bases not matched to a gene: 6. The CDR3 nucleotides read TGCGCCAGCAGCAAAGACAGGGGGAACGGGGCCAACGTCCTGACTTTC. Residues: CASSKDRGNGANVLTF.

The chain couples TRBV7-9 to TRBJ1-3; D is uncertain. This CDR3 has 12 residues. Trimming pared 2 bases from V and 3 bases from J, leaving 2 bases between. Per the germline V gene, CDR1 is SEHNR and CDR2 is FQNEAQ (reference sequence). The CDR3 sequence is CASSLRGNTIYF. As DNA, the CDR3 is TGTGCCAGCAGCTTACGTGGAAACACCATATATTTT.

The chain carries TRBV6-5 and TRBJ2-7; 7 bases are shared with TRBD1. Germline loops: CDR1 MNHEY, CDR2 SVGAGI. This CDR3 is built from 15 residues. Trimming at V came to 2 bases and at J to 2 bases, leaving 6 bases not matched to a gene. As DNA, the CDR3 is TGTGCCAGCAGTTACCAAGGGGGCTCGACCTACGAGCAGTACTTC. Residues: CASSYQGGSTYEQYF.

The J gene is TRBJ2-6, the V gene TRBV5-1, with D hard to call. This CDR3 is built from 14 residues. V lost 0 bases to trimming and J lost 2 bases, with 3 bases between them. CDR1 is SGHRS and CDR2 is YFSETQ in the germline V gene. CDR3 sequence reads: CASSLEPGANVLTF. For the CDR3, the DNA is TGCGCCAGCAGCTTGGAGCCTGGGGCCAACGTCCTGACTTTC.

The chain employs TRBV2 and TRBJ1-5, with D unresolved. Germline CDR1 is SNHLY and CDR2 is FYNNEI. The V end lost 1 base, the J end lost 7 bases, and 8 bases lay between the germline ends. The CDR3 totals 13 residues. The chain's CDR3 is CASSEGAIQPQHF. The CDR3 DNA is TGTGCCAGCAGTGAAGGGGCAATCCAGCCCCAGCATTTT.

The chain combines TRBV7-8 with TRBJ1-1, with D possibly being TRBD1 (5 bases). CDR1 SGHVS and CDR2 FQNEAQ come from the germline V gene. The V end was cut by 0 bases, the J end by 3 bases, with 11 bases between. This CDR3 is built from 15 residues. DNA for the CDR3: TGTGCCAGCAGCTTAGCTAAGGGGCTCGACACTGAAGCTTTCTTT. It encodes CASSLAKGLDTEAFF.